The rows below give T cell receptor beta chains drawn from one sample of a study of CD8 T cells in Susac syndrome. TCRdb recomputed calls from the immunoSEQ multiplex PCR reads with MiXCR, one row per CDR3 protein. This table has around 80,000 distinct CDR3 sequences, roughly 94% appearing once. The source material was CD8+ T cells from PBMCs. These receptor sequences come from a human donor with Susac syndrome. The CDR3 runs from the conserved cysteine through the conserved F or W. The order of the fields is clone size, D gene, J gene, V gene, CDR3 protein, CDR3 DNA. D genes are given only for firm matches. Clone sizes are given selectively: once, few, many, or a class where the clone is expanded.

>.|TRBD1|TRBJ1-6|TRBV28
CASSWDRDNSPLHF
TGTGCCAGCAGTTGGGACAGGGATAATTCACCCCTCCACTTT
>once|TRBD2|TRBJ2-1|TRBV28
CASSSLAGGRHEQFF
TGTGCCAGCAGTTCACTAGCGGGGGGTCGCCATGAGCAGTTCTTC
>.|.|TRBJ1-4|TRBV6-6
CASSYSIVQLVQLFF
TGTGCCAGCAGTTACTCGATCGTCCAGTTAGTCCAACTGTTTTTT
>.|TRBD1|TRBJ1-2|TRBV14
CASSLGQGAYGYTF
TGTGCCAGCAGCCTGGGACAGGGGGCGTATGGCTACACCTTC
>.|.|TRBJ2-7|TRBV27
CASSLDGFYEQYF
TGTGCCAGCAGTTTAGACGGCTTCTACGAGCAGTACTTC
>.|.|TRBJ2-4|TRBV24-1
CATSARGNIQYF
TGTGCCACCAGTGCCAGAGGAAACATTCAGTACTTC
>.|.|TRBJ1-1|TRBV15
CATSRGGTEAFF
TGTGCCACCAGCAGGGGAGGGACTGAAGCTTTCTTT
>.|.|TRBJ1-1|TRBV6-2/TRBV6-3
CASSYRDRTEAFF
TGTGCCAGCAGTTACAGGGACCGCACTGAAGCTTTCTTT
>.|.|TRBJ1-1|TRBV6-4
CASSSGRDTEAFF
TGTGCCAGCAGTTCCGGTAGGGACACTGAAGCTTTCTTT
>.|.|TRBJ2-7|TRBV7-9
CASSYSGSSSYEQYF
TGTGCCAGCAGCTATTCAGGGAGCTCAAGCTACGAGCAGTACTTC
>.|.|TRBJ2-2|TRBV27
CASTRVQDLTGELFF
TGTGCCAGCACGAGGGTCCAGGATCTAACCGGGGAGCTGTTTTTT
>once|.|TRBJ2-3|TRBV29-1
CSVEEDNTDTQYF
TGCAGCGTTGAAGAGGATAACACAGATACGCAGTATTTT
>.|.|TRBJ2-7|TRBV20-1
CSAPTRRAYYEQYF
TGCAGTGCTCCGACTCGTAGAGCCTACTACGAGCAGTACTTC
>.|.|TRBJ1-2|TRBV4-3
CASSQDLRAPNYGYTF
TGCGCCAGCAGCCAAGATTTAAGGGCCCCTAACTATGGCTACACCTTC
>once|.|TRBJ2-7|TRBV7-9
CASRGGTYEQYF
TGTGCCAGCAGAGGTGGGACCTACGAGCAGTACTTC
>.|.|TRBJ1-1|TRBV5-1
CASSLASGTEAFF
TGCGCCAGCAGCTTGGCCAGTGGGACTGAAGCTTTCTTT
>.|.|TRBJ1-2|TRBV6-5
CASSSGEYGYTF
TGTGCCAGCAGTTCAGGGGAGTATGGCTACACCTTC
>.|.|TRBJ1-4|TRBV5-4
CASSLGSATNEKLFF
TGTGCCAGCAGCTTGGGGTCGGCAACTAATGAAAAACTGTTTTTT
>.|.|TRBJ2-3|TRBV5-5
CASSEVFRTDTQYF
TGTGCCAGCAGCGAGGTGTTTCGCACAGATACGCAGTATTTT
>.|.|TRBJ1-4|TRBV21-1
CASSKVGTAWGEKLFF
TGTGCCAGCAGCAAAGTGGGTACAGCCTGGGGTGAAAAACTGTTTTTT
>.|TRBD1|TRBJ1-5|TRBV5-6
CATSLGTGDQPQHF
TGTGCCACCTCATTGGGGACAGGGGATCAGCCCCAGCATTTT
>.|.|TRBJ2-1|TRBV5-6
CASGPSMTGEQFF
TGTGCCAGCGGCCCTTCTATGACGGGTGAGCAGTTCTTC
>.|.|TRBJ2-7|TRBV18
CASSPPGTYEQYF
TGTGCCAGCTCACCCCCCGGAACCTACGAGCAGTACTTC
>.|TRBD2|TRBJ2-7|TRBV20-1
CSARDSSGTFLYEQYF
TGCAGTGCTAGAGATTCAAGCGGGACTTTTCTCTACGAGCAGTACTTC
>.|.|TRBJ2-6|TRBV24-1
CATSDLITAQGISGANVLTF
TGTGCCACCAGTGATCTTATCACGGCACAGGGTATCTCCGGGGCCAACGTCCTGACTTTC
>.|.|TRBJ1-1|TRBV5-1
CASSLLWTGNTEAFF
TGCGCCAGCAGCTTGCTGTGGACGGGGAACACTGAAGCTTTCTTT
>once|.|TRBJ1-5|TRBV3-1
CASSQTRDNQPQHF
TGTGCCAGCAGCCAAACCCGAGACAATCAGCCCCAGCATTTT
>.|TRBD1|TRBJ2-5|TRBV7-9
CASSSGTAQETQYF
TGTGCCAGCAGCTCTGGGACAGCCCAAGAGACCCAGTACTTC
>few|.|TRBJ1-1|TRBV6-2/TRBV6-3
CASSLGVNTEAFF
TGTGCCAGCAGTTTGGGGGTGAACACTGAAGCTTTCTTT
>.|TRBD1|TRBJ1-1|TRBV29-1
CSVALLPRQGALNTEAFF
TGCAGCGTTGCTTTGCTTCCGCGACAGGGGGCCCTTAACACTGAAGCTTTCTTT
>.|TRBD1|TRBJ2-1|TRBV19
CASSELGTGYNEQFF
TGTGCCAGTAGTGAGTTAGGGACAGGGTACAATGAGCAGTTCTTC
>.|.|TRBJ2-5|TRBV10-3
CAISESTGVETQYF
TGTGCCATCAGTGAGTCGACTGGGGTGGAGACCCAGTACTTC
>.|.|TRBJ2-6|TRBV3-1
CASSYEVGGANVLTF
TGTGCCAGCAGCTACGAAGTAGGAGGGGCCAACGTCCTGACTTTC
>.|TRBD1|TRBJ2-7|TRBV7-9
CASSSPGQGYEQYF
TGTGCCAGCAGCTCCCCGGGACAGGGTTACGAGCAGTACTTC
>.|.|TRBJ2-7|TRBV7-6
CASSQGRGAYEQYF
TGTGCCAGCAGCCAAGGGAGGGGGGCCTACGAGCAGTACTTC
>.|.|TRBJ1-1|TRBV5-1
CASSLRGGETEAFF
TGCGCCAGCAGCTTGAGGGGGGGCGAGACTGAAGCTTTCTTT
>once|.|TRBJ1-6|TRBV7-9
CASSQGLTNSPLHF
TGTGCCAGCAGCCAGGGACTAACAAATTCACCCCTCCACTTT
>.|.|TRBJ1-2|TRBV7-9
CASSLGQVGYGYTF
TGTGCCAGCAGCTTAGGTCAGGTTGGGTATGGCTACACCTTC
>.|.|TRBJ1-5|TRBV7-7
CASSASVDQPQHF
TGTGCCAGCAGCGCCAGCGTAGATCAGCCCCAGCATTTT
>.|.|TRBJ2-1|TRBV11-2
CASSLGGPATHNEQFF
TGTGCCAGCAGCCTCGGGGGCCCCGCGACCCACAATGAGCAGTTCTTC
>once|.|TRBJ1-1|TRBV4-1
CASSQVRGTEAFF
TGCGCCAGCAGCCAAGTGAGGGGCACTGAAGCTTTCTTT
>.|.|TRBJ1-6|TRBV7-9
CASSATEGERNSPLHF
TGTGCCAGCAGCGCCACAGAGGGGGAAAGAAATTCACCCCTCCACTTT
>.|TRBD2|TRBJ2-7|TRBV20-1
CSARDPGGAREQYF
TGCAGTGCTAGAGATCCCGGGGGGGCGAGAGAGCAGTACTTC
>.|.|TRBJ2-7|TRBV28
CASNWGSRNEQYF
TGTGCCAGCAATTGGGGGAGTCGCAACGAGCAGTACTTC
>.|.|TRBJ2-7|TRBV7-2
CASSLVGLGEQYF
TGTGCCAGCAGCTTAGTAGGTTTGGGCGAGCAGTACTTC
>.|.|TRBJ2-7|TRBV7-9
CASSGLGGDSYEQYF
TGTGCCAGCAGCGGCCTCGGGGGCGATTCCTACGAGCAGTACTTC
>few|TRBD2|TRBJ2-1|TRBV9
CASSVTSGEYNEQFF
TGTGCCAGCAGCGTAACCAGCGGGGAGTACAATGAGCAGTTCTTC